The entry below describes one TCR beta chain. These data belong to a study of blood T cell repertoires in COVID-19. Study context: From T cells, B-cell-depleted T cells, or PBMCs came the material, which was cDNA or gDNA.

Germline V CDR1 and CDR2: SEHNR, FQNEAQ (reference sequence). The J segment lost 9 bases and the V segment lost 2 bases, leaving 5 bases of the junction unmatched. The CDR3 sequence is 16 residues long. Here immunoSEQ multiplex PCR was the method, and the copy in TCRdb shows in-frame clones only, minus some. The sample records approximately 100,000 clones, around 90% being singletons. V usage is TRBV7-9 and J usage is TRBJ2-1, with 15 bases fitting TRBD2. The source material was peripheral blood. The sequence derives from a human donor with COVID-19, enrolled during active disease. The donor label of this sample is uncertain. CDR3 coding DNA: TGTGCCAGCAGCTTAAGGGGACTAGCGGGGGGCTTTGAGCAGTTCTTC. This codes for CASSLRGLAGGFEQFF.